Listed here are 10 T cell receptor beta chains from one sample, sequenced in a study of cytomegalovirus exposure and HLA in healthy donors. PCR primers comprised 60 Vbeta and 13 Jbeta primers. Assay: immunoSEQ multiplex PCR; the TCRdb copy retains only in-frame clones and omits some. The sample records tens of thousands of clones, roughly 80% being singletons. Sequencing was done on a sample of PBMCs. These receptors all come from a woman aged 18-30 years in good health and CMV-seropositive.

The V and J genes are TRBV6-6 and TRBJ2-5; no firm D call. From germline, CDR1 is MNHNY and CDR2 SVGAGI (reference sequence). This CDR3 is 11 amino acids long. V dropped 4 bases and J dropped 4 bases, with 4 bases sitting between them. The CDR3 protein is CASSSIETQYF. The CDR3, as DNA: TGTGCCAGCAGTTCTATAGAGACCCAGTACTTC.

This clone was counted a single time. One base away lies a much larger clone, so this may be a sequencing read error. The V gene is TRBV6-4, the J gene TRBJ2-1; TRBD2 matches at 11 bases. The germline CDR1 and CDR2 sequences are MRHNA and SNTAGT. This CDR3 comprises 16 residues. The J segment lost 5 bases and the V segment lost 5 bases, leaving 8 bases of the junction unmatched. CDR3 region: CASSLSGTSGHNEQFF. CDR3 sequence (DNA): TGTGCCAGCAGTCTCTCGGGGACTAGCGGACACAATGAGCAGTTCTTC.

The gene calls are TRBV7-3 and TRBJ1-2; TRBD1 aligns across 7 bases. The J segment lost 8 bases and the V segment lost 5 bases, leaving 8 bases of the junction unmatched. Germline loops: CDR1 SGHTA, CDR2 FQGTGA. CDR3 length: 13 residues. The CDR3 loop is CASSTRQGYGYTF. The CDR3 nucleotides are TGTGCCAGCAGCACCCGACAGGGATACGGCTACACCTTC.

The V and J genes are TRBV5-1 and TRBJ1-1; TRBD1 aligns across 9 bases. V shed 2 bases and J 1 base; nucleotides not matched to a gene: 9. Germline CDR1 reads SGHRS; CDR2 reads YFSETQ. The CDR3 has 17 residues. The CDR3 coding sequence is TGCGCCAGCAGCTTAGTCCCGGGACAGGGCCCGAACACTGAAGCTTTCTTT. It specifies CASSLVPGQGPNTEAFF.

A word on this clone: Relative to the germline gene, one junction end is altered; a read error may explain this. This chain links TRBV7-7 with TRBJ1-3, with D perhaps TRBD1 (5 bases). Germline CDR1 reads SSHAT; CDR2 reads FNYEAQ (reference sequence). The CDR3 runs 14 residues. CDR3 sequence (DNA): TGTGCTAGCAGCGTCGGGGGGTATGGAAACACCATATATTTT. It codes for CASSVGGYGNTIYF.

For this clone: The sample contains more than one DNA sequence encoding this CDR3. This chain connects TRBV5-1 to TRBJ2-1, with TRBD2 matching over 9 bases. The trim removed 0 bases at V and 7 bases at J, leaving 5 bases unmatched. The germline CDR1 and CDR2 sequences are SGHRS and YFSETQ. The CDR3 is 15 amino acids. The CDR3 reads CASSLELAGGNEQFF. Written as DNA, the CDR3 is TGCGCCAGCAGCTTGGAACTAGCGGGTGGAAATGAGCAGTTCTTC.

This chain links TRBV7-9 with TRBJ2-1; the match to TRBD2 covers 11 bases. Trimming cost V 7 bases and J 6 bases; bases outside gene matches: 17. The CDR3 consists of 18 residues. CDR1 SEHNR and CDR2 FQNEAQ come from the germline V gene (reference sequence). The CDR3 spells CASTRGGQASGGSNEQFF. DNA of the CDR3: TGTGCCAGCACCAGAGGGGGACAGGCTAGCGGGGGGAGCAATGAGCAGTTCTTC.

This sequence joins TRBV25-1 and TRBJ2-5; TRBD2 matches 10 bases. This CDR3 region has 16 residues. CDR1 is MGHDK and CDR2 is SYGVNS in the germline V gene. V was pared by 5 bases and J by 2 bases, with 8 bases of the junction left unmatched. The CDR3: CASSTLAGATQETQYF. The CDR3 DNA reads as TGTGCCAGCAGTACTCTAGCGGGGGCCACACAAGAGACCCAGTACTTC. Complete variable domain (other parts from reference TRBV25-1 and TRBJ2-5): EADIYQTPRYLVIGTGKKITLECSQTMGHDKMYWYQQDPGMELHLIHYSYGVNSTEKGDLSSESTVSRIRTEHFPLTLESARPSHTSQYLCASSTLAGATQETQYFGPGTRLLVL.

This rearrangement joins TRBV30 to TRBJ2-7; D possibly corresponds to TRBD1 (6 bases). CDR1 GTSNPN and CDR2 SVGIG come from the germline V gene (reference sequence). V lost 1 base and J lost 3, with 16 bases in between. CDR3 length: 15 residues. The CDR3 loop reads CAWSEIGRGRYEQYF. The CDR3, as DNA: TGTGCCTGGAGTGAGATCGGCAGGGGACGCTACGAGCAGTACTTC.

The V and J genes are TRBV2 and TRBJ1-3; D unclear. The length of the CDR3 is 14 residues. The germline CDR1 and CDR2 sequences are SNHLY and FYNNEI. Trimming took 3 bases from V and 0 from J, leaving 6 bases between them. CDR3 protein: CASSDRISGNTIYF. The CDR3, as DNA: TGTGCCAGCAGTGACAGGATCTCTGGAAACACCATATATTTT.